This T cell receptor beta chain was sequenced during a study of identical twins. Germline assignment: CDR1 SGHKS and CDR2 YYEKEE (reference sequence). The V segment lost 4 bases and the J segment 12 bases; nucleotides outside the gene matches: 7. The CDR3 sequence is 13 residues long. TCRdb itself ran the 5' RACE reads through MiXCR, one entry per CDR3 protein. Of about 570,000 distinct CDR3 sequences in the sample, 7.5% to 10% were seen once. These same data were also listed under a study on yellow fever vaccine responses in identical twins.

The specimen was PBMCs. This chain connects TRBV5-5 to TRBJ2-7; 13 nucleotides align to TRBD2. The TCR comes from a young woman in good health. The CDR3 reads CASSITSGRAVYF. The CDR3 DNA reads TGTGCCAGCAGCATTACTAGCGGGAGGGCGGTGTACTTC.